The present T cell receptor (beta chain) was sequenced within a study of tumor and adjacent non-tumor tissue in lung cancer. Study conclusions and caveats: Top 100 clones took a larger repertoire share in normal lung. Higher tumor TCR diversity was associated with shorter survival. TCR diversity was significantly greater in tumor than normal lung tissue.

The CDR3 sequence is 14 residues long. V was pared by 8 bases and J by 4 bases, with 18 bases between. No cell sorting was done before RNA was extracted from the tissue. More than 3 cm separated this lung sample from the edge of the tumor. This clonotype was picked up many times. The antigen is unknown. TCRbeta libraries were built with three rounds of nested PCR, modified from ARM-PCR. Using its own MiXCR run on the multiplex PCR reads, TCRdb lists one record per CDR3 protein. The table records approximately 100,000 distinct CDR3 sequences, 55% to 65% of them present only once. The sequencing sample was made of distant non-tumor lung tissue. The TCR originated in a man aged 25-45 years with non-small cell lung cancer. The rearrangement joins TRBV12-3 or TRBV12-4 to TRBJ2-7, with D maybe TRBD1 (7 bases). This CDR3 is CASRRGQASYEQYF. The CDR3 DNA is TGTGCCAGCCGGAGGGGGCAGGCAAGTTACGAGCAGTACTTC.